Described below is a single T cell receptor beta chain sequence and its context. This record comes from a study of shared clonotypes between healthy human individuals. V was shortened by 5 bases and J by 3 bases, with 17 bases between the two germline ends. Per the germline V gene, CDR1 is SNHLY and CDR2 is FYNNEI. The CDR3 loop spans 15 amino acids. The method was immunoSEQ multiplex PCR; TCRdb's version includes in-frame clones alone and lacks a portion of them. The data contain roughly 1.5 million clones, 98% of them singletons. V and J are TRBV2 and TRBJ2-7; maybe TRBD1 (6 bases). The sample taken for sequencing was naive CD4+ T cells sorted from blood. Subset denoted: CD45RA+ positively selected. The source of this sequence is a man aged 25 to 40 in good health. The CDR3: CASSPTGTPDYEQYF. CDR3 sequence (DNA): TGTGCCAGCAGTCCCACCGGGACACCAGACTACGAGCAGTACTTC. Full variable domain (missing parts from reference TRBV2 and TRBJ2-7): EPEVTQTPSHQVTQMGQEVILRCVPISNHLYFYWYRQILGQKVEFLVSFYNNEISEKSEIFDDQFSVERPDGSNFTLKIRSTKLEDSAMYFCASSPTGTPDYEQYFGPGTRLTVT.